A single sample gave rise to the 2 T cell receptor beta chains below, sequenced in a study of tumor-infiltrating lymphocytes in primary liver carcinoma. A primer in the constant region served to generate TCR beta cDNA from 450 to 650 ng of total RNA. It was through three nested multiplex PCR rounds of slightly modified ARM-PCR that TCR beta libraries arose. PCR rounds one and two used TRBV1-TRBV30 forward primers with a C-beta reverse primer for 10 cycles each. TCRdb independently ran MiXCR on the multiplex PCR reads; one entry per CDR3 protein. Counted here are 180,000 or so distinct CDR3 sequences, less than 65% occurring once; the ten biggest clones make up approximately 67%. Germline DNA was extracted too, while blood RNA derived from unsorted whole blood. The sample comprised peripheral blood. The source is a man aged 35-49 years with primary liver carcinoma and hepatitis B virus infection.

The chain is built from TRBV29-1 and TRBJ2-5, with TRBD2 matching over 9 bases. Germline loops: CDR1 SQVTM, CDR2 ANQGSEA. V shed 0 bases, J shed 4 bases, and the junction held 9 bases outside the gene matches. The CDR3 spans 16 residues. CDR3 DNA sequence: TGCAGCGTTGAAGATCGGGCTAGCGGGATCGCAGAGACCCAGTACTTC. Its translation: CSVEDRASGIAETQYF.

As for this clonotype: At one end the junction does not follow the germline gene, possibly because of a read error. The chain links TRBV6-5 to TRBJ2-2, with TRBD2 as a possible D gene (5 bases). The germline V gene encodes CDR1 MNHEY and CDR2 SVGAGI. The CDR3 is 18 amino acids. Here the CDR3 reads CASSYSPRTGKYTGELLF. For the CDR3, the DNA is TGTGCCAGCAGTTACTCCCCCCGGACGGGAAAGTACACCGGGGAGCTGCTTTTT.